The 17 T cell receptor beta chains given below trace back to one sample, sequenced in a study of cytomegalovirus exposure and HLA in healthy donors. The PCR was carried out with 60 Vbeta primers and 13 Jbeta primers. Measured with immunoSEQ multiplex PCR; TCRdb has only the in-frame clones, and not every one. This sample has 100,000 to 150,000 clones; around 77% occur once, and the top ten carry 4% to 5%. Sequencing used PBMCs. All receptors come from a male donor in good health and CMV-seropositive.

This clone appeared once. This sequence joins TRBV7-2 and TRBJ2-5; 11 positions agree with TRBD2. Judging by the DNA end, TRBJ2-7 fits better; the J call may be wrong. There are 14 residues in the CDR3. Germline V CDR1 and CDR2: SGHTA, FQGNSA. The CDR3 coding sequence is TGTGCCAGCAGCTCTTTAGCGGGAGGGACCGAGCAGTACTTC. Its translation is CASSSLAGGTEQYF.

This chain connects TRBV6-1 to TRBJ2-2, with no clear D. Per the germline V gene, CDR1 is MNHNS and CDR2 is SASEGT. This CDR3 spans 15 amino acids. Trimming took 6 bases from V and 1 from J, leaving 12 bases between them. CDR3 residues: CASRTRGLNTGELFF. The CDR3 nucleotides read TGTGCCAGCAGGACTCGTGGTCTGAACACCGGGGAGCTGTTTTTT.

With regard to this clone: The sample holds other DNA sequences that translate to the same CDR3. In DNA form, the CDR3 reads TGTGCCAGCTCACCGGGACAGCATAGCAATCAGCCCCAGCATTTT. This codes for CASSPGQHSNQPQHF. This sequence joins TRBV18 and TRBJ1-5; 7 positions match TRBD1. J was trimmed by 0 bases and V by 3 bases; bases with no gene match: 2. Germline assignment: CDR1 KGHSH and CDR2 LQKENI. This CDR3 is built from 15 residues.

The chain joins TRBV21-1 to TRBJ2-5; the table gives TRBD1 as D, unverified against the DNA. TRBV21-1 is described as a pseudogene. The CDR3 sequence is 18 residues long. CDR3 sequence reads: CASSSPMARGPSQETQYF. The CDR3 nucleotides read TGTGCCAGCAGCAGCCCAATGGCCAGGGGACCCTCACAAGAGACCCAGTACTTC.

V gene TRBV29-1 combines with J gene TRBJ1-1, with D possibly matching TRBD1 (5 bases). Germline CDR1 reads SQVTM; CDR2 reads ANQGSEA. This CDR3 comprises 12 residues. Trimming shortened V by 8 bases and J by 1 base, and 11 bases separated the two germline ends. The CDR3 here is CSSGLQNTEAFF. CDR3 sequence (DNA): TGCAGCTCGGGACTTCAGAACACTGAAGCTTTCTTT.

As regards this clone: At one boundary the junction diverges from the germline segment, which might be a read error. This sequence joins TRBV6-1 and TRBJ2-4, with a tentative D call TRBD2 (6 bases). Per the germline V gene, CDR1 is MNHNS and CDR2 is SASEGT. The CDR3 has 14 amino acids. The CDR3 DNA sequence: TGTGCCAGTCGAATGGAACTAGCCAAAAACAGTCAGTACTTC. It codes for CASRMELAKNSQYF.

The chain carries TRBV6-5 and TRBJ1-5; 9 bases line up with TRBD1. CDR1 is MNHEY, CDR2 SVGAGI, per germline. The CDR3 has 13 amino acids. The junction had 1 base not matched to a gene; V was cut back by 5 bases and J by 5 bases. CDR3 bases: TGTGCCAGCAGTCGGGACAGGGATCAGCCCCAGCATTTT. Translated: CASSRDRDQPQHF.

CDR3: CASIPPGATNEKLFF. As DNA, the CDR3 is TGTGCCAGCATACCCCCAGGGGCAACTAATGAAAAACTGTTTTTT. The rearrangement uses TRBV28 and TRBJ1-4; TRBD1 is a possible D gene (6 bases). Germline CDR1 is MDHEN and CDR2 is SYDVKM. V lost 7 bases, J lost 0 bases, and 12 bases lay in between. This CDR3 is built from 15 residues. The full variable domain, rest sourced from reference TRBV28 and TRBJ1-4, is DVKVTQSSRYLVKRTGEKVFLECVQDMDHENMFWYRQDPGLGLRLIYFSYDVKMKEKGDIPEGYSVSREKKERFSLILESASTNQTSMYLCASIPPGATNEKLFFGSGTQLSVL.

This clone was seen only once. This chain connects TRBV7-8 to TRBJ2-2; TRBD1 agrees at 8 bases. V gave up 5 bases and J gave up 10 bases; unmatched junction bases: 12. Germline CDR1 is SGHVS and CDR2 is FQNEAQ. This CDR3 contains 15 residues. Here the CDR3 DNA reads TGTGCCAGCAGCCGAGGACAGGGTGATGCGGAGGAGCTGTTTTTT. This gives the protein CASSRGQGDAEELFF.

This clone has a single count. This sequence joins TRBV5-1 and TRBJ2-5; 10 bases align to TRBD2. This CDR3 region has 16 residues. Germline values: CDR1 SGHRS, CDR2 YFSETQ. V shed 5 bases, J shed 4 bases, and the junction held 11 bases outside the gene matches. The CDR3: CASSGREREGRETQYF. CDR3 coding DNA: TGCGCCAGCAGTGGGCGGGAGCGGGAGGGCCGAGAGACCCAGTACTTC.

This clone was seen only a few times. The chain's CDR3 is CASSSEQGALNTEAFF. The CDR3 DNA reads TGTGCCAGCAGCTCCGAACAGGGGGCCCTAAACACTGAAGCTTTCTTT. V usage is TRBV7-9 and J usage is TRBJ1-1, with 9 positions matching TRBD1. Germline CDR1 SEHNR, CDR2 FQNEAQ (reference sequence). This CDR3 is built from 16 residues. J was trimmed by 2 bases and V by 4 bases; bases with no gene match: 8.

V is TRBV7-9 and J is TRBJ1-1, with 8 bases fitting TRBD1. Trimming removed 5 bases from V and 4 bases from J; junction bases left unmatched: 12. Germline CDR1 reads SEHNR; CDR2 reads FQNEAQ (reference sequence). The CDR3 is made up of 16 amino acids. CDR3 coding DNA: TGTGCCAGCAGCCCAGGGGACAGGACCTTTAGCACTGAAGCTTTCTTT. Protein product: CASSPGDRTFSTEAFF.

The gene calls are TRBV9 and TRBJ1-3; D remains unclear. Germline assignment: CDR1 SGDLS and CDR2 YYNGEE. Deletions cut 0 bases from V and 0 bases from J, with 10 bases between. The CDR3 has 16 residues. CDR3 loop: CASSVAGGISGNTIYF. DNA for the CDR3: TGTGCCAGCAGCGTAGCTGGCGGTATCTCTGGAAACACCATATATTTT.

The genes are TRBV5-8 and TRBJ1-2; weak D call: TRBD1 (5 bases). The CDR3 is 13 amino acids. Germline CDR1 and CDR2: SGHTS and YDEGEE. Trimming cost V 4 bases and J 4 bases, with 11 bases left between them. This chain's CDR3 is CASSETEPYGYTF. DNA for the CDR3: TGTGCCAGCAGCGAGACAGAACCCTATGGCTACACCTTC. The entire variable domain, with the rest obtained from reference TRBV5-8 and TRBJ1-2, is as follows: EAGVTQSPTHLIKTRGQQATLRCSPISGHTSVYWYQQALGLGLQFLLWYDEGEERNRGNFPPRFSGRQFPNYSSELNVNALELEDSALYLCASSETEPYGYTFGSGTRLTVV.

The chain links TRBV2 to TRBJ2-5; no reliable D call. Per the germline V gene, CDR1 is SNHLY and CDR2 is FYNNEI. This CDR3 has 14 amino acids. The V gene lost 3 bases and the J gene lost 0 bases, with 8 bases spanning the gap. CDR3 coding DNA: TGTGCCAGCAGTGAGCTGAGCTACCAAGAGACCCAGTACTTC. The encoded protein is CASSELSYQETQYF.

The genes are TRBV2 and TRBJ1-1; D may be TRBD1 (6 bases). V was clipped by 5 bases and J by 0 bases, with 19 bases between them. CDR1 and CDR2 from the germline V gene are SNHLY and FYNNEI. This CDR3 spans 17 amino acids. The CDR3 here is CASSSQGIGLMNTEAFF. CDR3 sequence (DNA): TGTGCCAGCAGTAGCCAGGGGATCGGGTTGATGAACACTGAAGCTTTCTTT.

The chain employs TRBV7-9 and TRBJ2-7, with D hard to call. This CDR3 spans 15 amino acids. Germline CDR1 and CDR2: SEHNR and FQNEAQ (reference sequence). V was clipped by 5 bases and J by 2 bases, with 16 bases between them. The CDR3 region is CASSPPARLPYEQYF. As DNA, the CDR3 is TGTGCCAGCAGCCCCCCGGCGCGGCTCCCCTACGAGCAGTACTTC.